Below are 2 T cell receptor beta chains sequenced from a single sample in a study of cytomegalovirus exposure and HLA in healthy donors. PCR amplification relied on 60 Vbeta primers (plus 13 Jbeta primers). The method was immunoSEQ multiplex PCR; TCRdb's version includes in-frame clones alone and lacks a portion of them. The sample yields approximately 70,000 clones, roughly 79% seen once. Specimen: PBMCs. All receptors come from a man aged 50 to 59 in good health and CMV-seronegative.

V usage is TRBV27 and J usage is TRBJ2-3; D might be TRBD2 (5 bases). CDR3 length: 13 amino acids. Looked up from germline, CDR1 is MNHEY and CDR2 is SMNVEV (reference sequence). V lost 9 bases and J 0 bases, leaving 10 bases between the germline ends. The CDR3 reads CASWRTSTDTQYF. The CDR3 DNA reads as TGTGCCAGTTGGCGGACTAGCACAGATACGCAGTATTTT.

In this sample, this clone turned up a few times. The rearrangement links TRBV7-9 to TRBJ2-7; D is undetermined. V was trimmed by 5 bases and J by 4 bases, leaving 12 bases between them. This CDR3 is built from 13 residues. Germline V lookup: CDR1 SEHNR, CDR2 FQNEAQ (reference sequence). As DNA, the CDR3 is TGTGCCAGCAGCCCCCCCCGGGTTTACGAGCAGTACTTC. It translates to CASSPPRVYEQYF.